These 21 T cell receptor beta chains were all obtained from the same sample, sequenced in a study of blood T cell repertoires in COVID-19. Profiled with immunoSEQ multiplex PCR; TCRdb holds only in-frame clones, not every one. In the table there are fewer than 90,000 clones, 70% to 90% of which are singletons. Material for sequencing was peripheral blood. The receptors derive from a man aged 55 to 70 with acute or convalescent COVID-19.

The CDR3: CATSSSGGHPTQYF. The CDR3 region has the DNA TGTGCCACCAGTTCAAGCGGGGGGCATCCTACGCAGTATTTT. The chain couples TRBV24-1 to TRBJ2-3; 9 bases align to TRBD2. The CDR3 contains 14 residues. Germline V lookup: CDR1 KGHDR, CDR2 SFDVKD. V lost 6 bases and J lost 8; bases outside the gene matches: 8.

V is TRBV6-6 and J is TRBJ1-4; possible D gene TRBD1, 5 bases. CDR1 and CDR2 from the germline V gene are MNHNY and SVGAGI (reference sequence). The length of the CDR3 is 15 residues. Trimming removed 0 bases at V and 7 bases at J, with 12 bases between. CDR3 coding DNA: TGTGCCAGCAGTTACTCGGCAGGGAGGAGTGAAAAACTGTTTTTT. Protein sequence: CASSYSAGRSEKLFF.

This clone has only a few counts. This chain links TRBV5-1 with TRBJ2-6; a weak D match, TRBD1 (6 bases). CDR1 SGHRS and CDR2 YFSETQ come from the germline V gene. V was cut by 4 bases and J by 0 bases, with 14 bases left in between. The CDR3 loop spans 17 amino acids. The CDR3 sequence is CASSPTGIVSGANVLTF. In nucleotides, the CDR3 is TGCGCCAGCAGCCCGACAGGAATCGTCTCTGGGGCCAACGTCCTGACTTTC. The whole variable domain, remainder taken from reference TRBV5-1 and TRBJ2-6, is KAGVTQTPRYLIKTRGQQVTLSCSPISGHRSVSWYQQTPGQGLQFLFEYFSETQRNKGNFPGRFSGRQFSNSRSEMNVSTLELGDSALYLCASSPTGIVSGANVLTFGAGSRLTVL.

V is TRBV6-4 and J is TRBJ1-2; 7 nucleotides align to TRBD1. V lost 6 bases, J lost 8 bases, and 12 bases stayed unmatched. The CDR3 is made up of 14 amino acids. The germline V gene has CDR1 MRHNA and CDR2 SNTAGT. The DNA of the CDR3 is TGTGCCAGCAGGGAGACAGGGAGCTCTAGCGGCTACACCTTC. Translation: CASRETGSSSGYTF.

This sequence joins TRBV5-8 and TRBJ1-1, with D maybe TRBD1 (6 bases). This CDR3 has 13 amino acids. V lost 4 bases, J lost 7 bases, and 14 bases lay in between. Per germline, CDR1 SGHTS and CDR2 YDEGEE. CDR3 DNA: TGTGCCAGCAGCACCGGACAGAGGGGTGAAGCTTTCTTT. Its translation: CASSTGQRGEAFF.

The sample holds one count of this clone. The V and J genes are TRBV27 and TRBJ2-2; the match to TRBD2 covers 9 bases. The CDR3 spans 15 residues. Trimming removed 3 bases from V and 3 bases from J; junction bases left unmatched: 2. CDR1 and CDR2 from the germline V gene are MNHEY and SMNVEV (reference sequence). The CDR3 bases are TGTGCCAGCAGTTTTCAGCGGGGGGACACCGGGGAGCTGTTTTTT. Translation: CASSFQRGDTGELFF.

Here the CDR3 DNA reads TGTGCCAGCAGTGGGGGGGGACAGGGAGTTACTGAAGCTTTCTTT. It encodes CASSGGGQGVTEAFF. The chain recombines TRBV25-1 with TRBJ1-1, with 9 bases fitting TRBD1. V trimming: 4 bases; J trimming: 5 bases; junction bases outside the gene matches: 8. Germline V gene lookup returns CDR1 MGHDK and CDR2 SYGVNS. The CDR3 sequence is 15 residues long.

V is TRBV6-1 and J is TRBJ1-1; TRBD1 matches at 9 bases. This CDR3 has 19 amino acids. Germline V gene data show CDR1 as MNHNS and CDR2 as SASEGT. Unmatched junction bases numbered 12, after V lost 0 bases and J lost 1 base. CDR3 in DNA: TGTGCCAGCAGTGAAGCGCTTGGGACAGGGCGGAAGAAGAACACTGAAGCTTTCTTT. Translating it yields CASSEALGTGRKKNTEAFF.

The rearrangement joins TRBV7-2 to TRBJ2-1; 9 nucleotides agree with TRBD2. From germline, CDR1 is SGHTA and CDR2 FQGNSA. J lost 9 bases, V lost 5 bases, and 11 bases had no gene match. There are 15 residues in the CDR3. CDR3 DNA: TGTGCCAGCAGCCCTCGGGTAGCGGGAGAGGTTGAGCAGTTCTTC. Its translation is CASSPRVAGEVEQFF.

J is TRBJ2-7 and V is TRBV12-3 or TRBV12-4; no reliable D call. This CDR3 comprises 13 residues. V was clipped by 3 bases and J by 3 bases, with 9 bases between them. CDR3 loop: CASSFTGDYEQYF. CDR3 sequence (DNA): TGTGCCAGCAGTTTTACCGGAGACTACGAGCAGTACTTC.

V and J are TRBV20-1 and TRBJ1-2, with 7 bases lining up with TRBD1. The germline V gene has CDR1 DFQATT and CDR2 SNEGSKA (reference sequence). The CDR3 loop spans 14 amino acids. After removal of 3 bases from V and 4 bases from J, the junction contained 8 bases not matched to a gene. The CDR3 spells CSASVPGGVYGYTF. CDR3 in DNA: TGCAGTGCTAGTGTGCCAGGGGGAGTCTATGGCTACACCTTC.

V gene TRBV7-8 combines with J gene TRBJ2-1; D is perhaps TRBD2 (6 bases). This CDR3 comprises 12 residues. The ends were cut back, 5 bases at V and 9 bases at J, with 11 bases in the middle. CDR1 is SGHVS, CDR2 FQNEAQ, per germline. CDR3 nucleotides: TGTGCCAGCAGCCTCACCGGGGGTGAGCAGTTCTTC. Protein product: CASSLTGGEQFF.

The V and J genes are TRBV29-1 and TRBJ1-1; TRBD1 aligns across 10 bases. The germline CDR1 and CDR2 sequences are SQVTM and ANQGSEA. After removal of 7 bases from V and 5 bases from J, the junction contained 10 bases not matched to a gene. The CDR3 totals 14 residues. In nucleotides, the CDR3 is TGCAGCGCCGCTATCGACAGGGGGCGGACTGAAGCTTTCTTT. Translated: CSAAIDRGRTEAFF.

CDR3 sequence (DNA): TGTGCCAGCAGTCCACACGTGAGCACAGATACGCAGTATTTT. Encoded protein: CASSPHVSTDTQYF. This chain connects TRBV7-8 to TRBJ2-3; no definite D call. The CDR3 loop spans 14 amino acids. From germline, CDR1 is SGHVS and CDR2 FQNEAQ. Trimming stripped 6 bases from V and 0 bases from J, with 10 bases between.

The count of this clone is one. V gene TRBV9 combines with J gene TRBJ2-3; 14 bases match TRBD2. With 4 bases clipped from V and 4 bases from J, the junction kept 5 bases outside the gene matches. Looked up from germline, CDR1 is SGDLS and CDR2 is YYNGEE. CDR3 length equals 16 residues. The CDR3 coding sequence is TGTGCCAGCAGCCCGACGGGACTAGCGGGAGCAGATACGCAGTATTTT. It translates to CASSPTGLAGADTQYF.

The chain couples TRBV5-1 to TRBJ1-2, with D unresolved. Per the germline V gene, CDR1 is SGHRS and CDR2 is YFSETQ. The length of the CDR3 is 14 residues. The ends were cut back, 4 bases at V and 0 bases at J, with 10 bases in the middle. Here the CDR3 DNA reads TGCGCCAGCAGCCAATCAACAACTAACTATGGCTACACCTTC. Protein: CASSQSTTNYGYTF.

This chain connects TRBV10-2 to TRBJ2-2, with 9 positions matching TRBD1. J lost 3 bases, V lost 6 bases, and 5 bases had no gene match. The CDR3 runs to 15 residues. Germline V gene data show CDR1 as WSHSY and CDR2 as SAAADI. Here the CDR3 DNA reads TGCGCCAGCAGCATGGGACAGGGCCACACCGGGGAGCTGTTTTTT. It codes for CASSMGQGHTGELFF.

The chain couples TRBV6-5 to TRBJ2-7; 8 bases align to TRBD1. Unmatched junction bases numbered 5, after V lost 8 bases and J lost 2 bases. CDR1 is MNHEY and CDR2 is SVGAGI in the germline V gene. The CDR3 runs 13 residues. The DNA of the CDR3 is TGTGCCAGCTGGACAGGGACCCCCTACGAGCAGTACTTC. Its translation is CASWTGTPYEQYF.

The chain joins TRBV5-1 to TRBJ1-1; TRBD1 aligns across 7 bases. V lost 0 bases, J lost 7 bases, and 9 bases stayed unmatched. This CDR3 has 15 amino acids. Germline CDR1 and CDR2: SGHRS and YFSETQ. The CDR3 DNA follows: TGCGCCAGCAGCTTGGGTGACAGGGAGTTGGGTGAAGCTTTCTTT. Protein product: CASSLGDRELGEAFF.

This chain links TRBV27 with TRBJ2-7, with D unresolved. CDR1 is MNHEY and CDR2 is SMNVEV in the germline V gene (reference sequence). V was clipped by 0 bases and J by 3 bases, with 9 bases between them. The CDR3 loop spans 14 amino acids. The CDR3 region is CASSLSSAGYEQYF. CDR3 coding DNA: TGTGCCAGCAGTTTATCTTCCGCAGGCTACGAGCAGTACTTC.

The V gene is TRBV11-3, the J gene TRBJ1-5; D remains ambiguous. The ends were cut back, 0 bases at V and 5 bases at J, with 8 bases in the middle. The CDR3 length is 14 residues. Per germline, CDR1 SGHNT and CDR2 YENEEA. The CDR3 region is CASSLDRRDQPQHF. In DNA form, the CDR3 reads TGTGCCAGCAGCTTAGATAGGAGAGATCAGCCCCAGCATTTT.